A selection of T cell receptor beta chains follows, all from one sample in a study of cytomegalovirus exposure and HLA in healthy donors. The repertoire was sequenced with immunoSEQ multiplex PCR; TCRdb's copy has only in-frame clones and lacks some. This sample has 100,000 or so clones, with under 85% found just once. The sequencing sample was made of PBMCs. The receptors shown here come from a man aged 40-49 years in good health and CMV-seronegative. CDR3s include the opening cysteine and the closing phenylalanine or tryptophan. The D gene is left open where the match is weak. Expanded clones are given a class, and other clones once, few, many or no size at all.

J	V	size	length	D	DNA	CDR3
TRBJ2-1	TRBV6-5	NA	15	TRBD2	TGTGCCAGCAGCAGAAGCGGGGACCCCTACAATGAGCAGTTCTTC	CASSRSGDPYNEQFF
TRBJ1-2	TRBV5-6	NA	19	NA	TGTGCCAGCAGCTTGAGCTTCGGAGCTGCAGGGCGATCTAACTATGGCTACACCTTC	CASSLSFGAAGRSNYGYTF
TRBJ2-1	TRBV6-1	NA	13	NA	TGTGCCAGCAGGACAAGCACACATAGTGAGCAGTTCTTC	CASRTSTHSEQFF
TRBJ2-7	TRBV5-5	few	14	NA	TGTGCCAGCAGCTTGACCAACCGGGGATACGAGCAGTACTTC	CASSLTNRGYEQYF
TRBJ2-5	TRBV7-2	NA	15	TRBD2	TGTGCCAGCAGCCAGGGACTAGCGGGGGCAGAGACCCAGTACTTC	CASSQGLAGAETQYF
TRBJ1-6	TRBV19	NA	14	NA	TGTGCCAGTAGACCTCAAGGGGCCAGTTCACCCCTCCACTTT	CASRPQGASSPLHF
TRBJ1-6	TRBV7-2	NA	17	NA	TGTGCCAGCAGCTTACAGGGGTCTTGGTCCTATAATTCACCCCTCCACTTT	CASSLQGSWSYNSPLHF
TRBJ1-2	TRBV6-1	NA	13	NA	TGTGCCTTCTCCCGGGAAATTAACTATGGCTACACCTTC	CAFSREINYGYTF
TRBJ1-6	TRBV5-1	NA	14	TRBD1	TGCGCCAGCAGTTACGGACAGGACAATTCACCCCTCCACTTT	CASSYGQDNSPLHF
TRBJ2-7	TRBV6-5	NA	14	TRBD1	TGTGCCAGCAGTCCGGGACAGGGTTCCTACGAGCAGTACTTC	CASSPGQGSYEQYF
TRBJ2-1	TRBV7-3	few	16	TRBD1	TGTGCCAGCAGCCTTACCGGGGACAGGCTCTACAATGAGCAGTTCTTC	CASSLTGDRLYNEQFF
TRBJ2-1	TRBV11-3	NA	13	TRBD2	TGTGCCAGCAGCTTCTCGGGGGGGAATGAGCAGTTCTTC	CASSFSGGNEQFF
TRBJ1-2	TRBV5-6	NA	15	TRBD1	TGTGCCAGCACGAAATTAGGACAGGGGGGGAATGGCTACACCTTC	CASTKLGQGGNGYTF
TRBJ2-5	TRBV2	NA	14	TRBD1	TGTGCCAGCAGCGAGACAGGGGGAGGTGAGACCCAGTACTTC	CASSETGGGETQYF
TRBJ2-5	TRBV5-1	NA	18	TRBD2	TGCGCCAGCAGCTTCACGAGTGGGCTAGCGGATAACCAAGAGACCCAGTACTTC	CASSFTSGLADNQETQYF
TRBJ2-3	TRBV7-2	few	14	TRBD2	TGTGCCAGCAGCCGGGGAGGGATTACAGATACGCAGTATTTT	CASSRGGITDTQYF
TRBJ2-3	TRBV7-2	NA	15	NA	TGTGCCAGCAGCTTAGCCGGACTTCTCACAGATACGCAGTATTTT	CASSLAGLLTDTQYF
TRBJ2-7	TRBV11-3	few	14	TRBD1	TGTGCCAGCAGCCAAAGCCGGACAGGAGGAGAGCAGTACTTC	CASSQSRTGGEQYF
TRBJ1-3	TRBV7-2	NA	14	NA	TGTGCCAGCAGCTTAGGTCTCTCTGGAAACACCATATATTTT	CASSLGLSGNTIYF
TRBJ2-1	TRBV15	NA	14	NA	TGTGCCACCAGCCGAGACGACAGTGGCAATGAGCAGTTCTTC	CATSRDDSGNEQFF
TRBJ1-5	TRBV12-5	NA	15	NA	TGTGCTAGTGGCCCCGGGGAGGGCGGCAATCAGCCCCAGCATTTT	CASGPGEGGNQPQHF
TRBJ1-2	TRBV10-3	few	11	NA	TGTGCCATCTCACAGGGCTATGGCTACACCTTC	CAISQGYGYTF
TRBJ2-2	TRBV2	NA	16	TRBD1	TGTGCCAGCAGTTTGCTGCAGACAGGGGTGACCGGGGAGCTGTTTTTT	CASSLLQTGVTGELFF
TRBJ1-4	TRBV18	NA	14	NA	TGTGCCAGCTCTCAACAGGGAGTTAATGAAAAACTGTTTTTT	CASSQQGVNEKLFF
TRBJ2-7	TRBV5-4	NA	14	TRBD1	TGTGCCAGCAGCTTGGACAGGGGGGATTACGAGCAGTACTTC	CASSLDRGDYEQYF
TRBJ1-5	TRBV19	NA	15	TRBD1	TGTGCCAGTAGTACGGGACAGGGAAACAATCAGCCCCAGCATTTT	CASSTGQGNNQPQHF
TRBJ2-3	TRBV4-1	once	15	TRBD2	TGCGCCAGCAGCGGGATAGCGGGGTGGAGAGATACGCAGTATTTT	CASSGIAGWRDTQYF
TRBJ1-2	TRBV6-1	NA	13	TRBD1	TGTGCCAGCAGTCCAAACAGGGGATCCGGCTACACCTTC	CASSPNRGSGYTF
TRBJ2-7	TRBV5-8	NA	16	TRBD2	TGTGCCAGCAGCTTGGCGTCGAGCGGGGGCTCCTACGAGCAGTACTTC	CASSLASSGGSYEQYF
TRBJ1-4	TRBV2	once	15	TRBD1	TGTGCCAGCAGGGTTCAGGGGGTGGTTAATGAAAAACTGTTTTTT	CASRVQGVVNEKLFF
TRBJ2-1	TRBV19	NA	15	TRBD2	TGTGCCAGTAGTATAGTCTCTAGCGGGGGCGGTGAGCAGTTCTTC	CASSIVSSGGGEQFF
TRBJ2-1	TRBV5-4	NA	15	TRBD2	TGTGCCAGCAGCTTGGGCGGGGGTTCCTACAATGAGCAGTTCTTC	CASSLGGGSYNEQFF